The rows below give T cell receptor beta chains drawn from one sample of a study of T cell changes during pregnancy in multiple sclerosis. The data were produced by immunoSEQ multiplex PCR, yet TCRdb's version contains in-frame clones alone and is incomplete. This table holds roughly 80,000 clones, around 92% found once. The sequencing used peripheral blood, collected before pregnancy. The receptors here all came from a female donor with multiple sclerosis, enrolled in a pregnancy study. The CDR3 runs from the conserved cysteine through the conserved F or W. D genes are given only for firm matches. The size field is filled for only some rows; it gives once, few, many or a size class.

TRBV6-5,NA,TRBJ1-2,13,NA,CASSYRDFYGYTF,TGTGCCAGCAGTTACCGGGACTTCTATGGCTACACCTTC
TRBV20-1,NA,TRBJ2-5,11,NA,CSASGAETQYF,TGCAGTGCTAGTGGAGCGGAGACCCAGTACTTC
TRBV2,NA,TRBJ2-7,15,TRBD2,CASSERRERLYEQYF,TGTGCCAGCAGTGAGCGGCGGGAGAGGCTCTACGAGCAGTACTTC
TRBV7-8,once,TRBJ2-3,14,NA,CASSLLRHPDTQYF,TGTGCCAGCAGCTTACTGCGACACCCAGATACGCAGTATTTT
TRBV5-4,once,TRBJ2-3,12,NA,CASSLTGYTQYF,TGTGCCAGCAGCTTGACGGGGTATACGCAGTATTTT
TRBV4-1,NA,TRBJ2-1,13,TRBD2,CASSQGLAGEQFF,TGCGCCAGCAGCCAAGGACTAGCGGGAGAGCAGTTCTTC
TRBV6-1,NA,TRBJ1-1,19,TRBD1,CASSEPVPQGASRNTEAFF,TGTGCCAGCAGTGAACCGGTTCCACAGGGGGCAAGTCGGAACACTGAAGCTTTCTTT
TRBV5-6,NA,TRBJ2-3,15,NA,CASSSGHLSTDTQYF,TGTGCCAGCAGCTCGGGACACCTTAGCACAGATACGCAGTATTTT
TRBV11-2,NA,TRBJ2-7,14,TRBD2,CASSISGRGYEQYF,TGTGCCAGCAGCATAAGCGGGAGGGGTTACGAGCAGTACTTC
TRBV15,once,TRBJ2-2,12,NA,CATSTGTGELFF,TGTGCCACCAGCACGGGCACCGGGGAGCTGTTTTTT
TRBV6-6,NA,TRBJ2-2,12,NA,CASSGSGRELFF,TGTGCCAGCAGTGGTAGCGGTAGAGAGCTGTTTTTT
TRBV29-1,NA,TRBJ2-1,15,NA,CSVAGTSITYNEQFF,TGCAGCGTTGCAGGAACTAGCATTACATACAATGAGCAGTTCTTC
TRBV5-1,once,TRBJ1-1,12,NA,CASSPGGEYSFF,TGCGCCAGCAGCCCGGGGGGCGAGTATTCTTTCTTT
TRBV10-3,NA,TRBJ2-7,13,TRBD2,CAISDDAGGEQYF,TGTGCCATCAGTGATGACGCGGGAGGGGAGCAGTACTTC
TRBV2,NA,TRBJ2-5,17,NA,CASSEGPTPTHGETQYF,TGTGCCAGCAGTGAGGGTCCGACACCCACTCATGGAGAGACCCAGTACTTC
TRBV10-2,NA,TRBJ2-3,14,NA,CASRVRGGTDTQYF,TGCGCCAGCAGGGTCCGCGGGGGCACAGATACGCAGTATTTT
TRBV27,NA,TRBJ2-3,16,TRBD2,CASSSPQREGTDTQYF,TGTGCCAGCAGTTCCCCCCAGCGGGAGGGTACAGATACGCAGTATTTT
TRBV9,NA,TRBJ2-2,18,NA,CASSAKSSGLPNTGELFF,TGTGCCAGCAGCGCAAAGTCCTCAGGACTCCCGAACACCGGGGAGCTGTTTTTT
TRBV5-1,few,TRBJ2-7,13,NA,CASSLLGSYEQYF,TGCGCCAGCAGCCTCCTCGGCTCCTACGAGCAGTACTTC
TRBV6-1,NA,TRBJ1-1,15,TRBD1,CASSGAYRGITEAFF,TGTGCCAGCAGCGGGGCCTACAGGGGAATCACTGAAGCTTTCTTT
TRBV4-2,NA,TRBJ2-1,20,NA,CASSHPGTGALAGKYNEQFF,TGTGCCAGCAGCCACCCCGGGACAGGGGCTCTAGCGGGGAAATACAATGAGCAGTTCTTC
TRBV19,NA,TRBJ2-1,15,TRBD2,CASSIGLAAYNEQFF,TGTGCCAGTAGTATAGGGCTAGCGGCTTACAATGAGCAGTTCTTC
TRBV19,NA,TRBJ2-1,13,TRBD2,CASRPLADHLLFF,TGTGCCAGTAGGCCCCTAGCGGACCATTTACTGTTCTTC
TRBV4-2,NA,TRBJ2-5,14,NA,CASSQDQAGETQYF,TGTGCCAGCAGCCAAGATCAAGCGGGAGAGACCCAGTACTTC
TRBV30,NA,TRBJ2-4,14,NA,CAWSPLSAKNIQYF,TGTGCCTGGAGCCCCTTGTCGGCCAAAAACATTCAGTACTTC
TRBV28,NA,TRBJ2-7,15,TRBD2,CASSFGTGGPREQYF,TGTGCCAGCAGTTTCGGGACGGGAGGGCCGAGGGAGCAGTACTTC
TRBV10-1,NA,TRBJ2-1,12,NA,CASSTSVNEQFF,TGCGCCAGCAGTACAAGCGTCAATGAGCAGTTCTTC
TRBV7-9,NA,TRBJ1-2,14,NA,CASSLQVLDYGYTF,TGTGCCAGCAGCTTACAGGTCCTCGACTATGGCTACACCTTC
TRBV2,NA,TRBJ2-3,15,TRBD1,CASSRIGGRTDTQYF,TGTGCCAGCAGTCGAATAGGGGGCCGCACAGATACGCAGTATTTT